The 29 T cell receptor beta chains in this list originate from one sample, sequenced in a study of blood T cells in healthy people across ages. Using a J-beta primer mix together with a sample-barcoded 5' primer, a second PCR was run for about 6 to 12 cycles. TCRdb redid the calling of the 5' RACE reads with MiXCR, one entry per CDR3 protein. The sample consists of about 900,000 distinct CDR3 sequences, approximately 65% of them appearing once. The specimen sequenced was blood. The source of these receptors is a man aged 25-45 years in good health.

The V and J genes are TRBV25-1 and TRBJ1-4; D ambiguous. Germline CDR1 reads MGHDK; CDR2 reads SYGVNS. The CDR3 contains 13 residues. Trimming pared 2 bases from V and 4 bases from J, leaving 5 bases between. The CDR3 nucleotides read TGTGCCAGCAGTGAAGGGCATAATGAAAAACTGTTTTTT. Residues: CASSEGHNEKLFF. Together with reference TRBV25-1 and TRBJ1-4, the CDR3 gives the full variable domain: EADIYQTPRYLVIGTGKKITLECSQTMGHDKMYWYQQDPGMELHLIHYSYGVNSTEKGDLSSESTVSRIRTEHFPLTLESARPSHTSQYLCASSEGHNEKLFFGSGTQLSVL.

The CDR3 DNA is TGTGCCAGCAGCTCTACAGGGTACAATCAGCCCCAGCATTTT. It encodes CASSSTGYNQPQHF. The chain carries TRBV7-9 and TRBJ1-5; D is possibly TRBD1 (6 bases). The ends were cut back, 4 bases at V and 3 bases at J, with 10 bases in the middle. Looked up from germline, CDR1 is SEHNR and CDR2 is FQNEAQ (reference sequence). The CDR3 length is 14 residues.

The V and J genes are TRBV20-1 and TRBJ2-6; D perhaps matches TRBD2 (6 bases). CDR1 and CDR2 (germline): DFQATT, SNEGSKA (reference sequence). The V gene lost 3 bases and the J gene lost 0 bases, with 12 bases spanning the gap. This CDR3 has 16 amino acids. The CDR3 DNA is TGCAGTGCTAGCGGCGGGGTCCACTCTGGGGCCAACGTCCTGACTTTC. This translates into CSASGGVHSGANVLTF.

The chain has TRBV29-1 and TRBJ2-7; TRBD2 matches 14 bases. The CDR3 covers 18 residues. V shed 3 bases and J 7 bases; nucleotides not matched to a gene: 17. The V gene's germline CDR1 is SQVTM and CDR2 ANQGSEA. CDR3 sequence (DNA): TGCAGCGTTGATGGACTAGCGGGGGGCGTGAGCTCCTACAATGAGCAGTACTTC. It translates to CSVDGLAGGVSSYNEQYF.

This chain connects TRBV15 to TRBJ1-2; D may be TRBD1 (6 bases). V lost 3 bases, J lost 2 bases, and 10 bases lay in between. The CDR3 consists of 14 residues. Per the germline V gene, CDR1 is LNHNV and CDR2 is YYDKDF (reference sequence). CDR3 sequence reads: CATSRGGQNYGYTF. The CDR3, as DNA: TGTGCCACCAGCAGGGGAGGACAGAACTATGGCTACACCTTC.

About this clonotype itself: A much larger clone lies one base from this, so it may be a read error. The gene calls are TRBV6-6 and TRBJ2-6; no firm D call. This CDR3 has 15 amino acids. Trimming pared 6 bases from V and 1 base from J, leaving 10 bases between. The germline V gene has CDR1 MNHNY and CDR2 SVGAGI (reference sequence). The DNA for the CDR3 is TGTGCCAGCAGACGCCGACGGTCTGGGGCCAACGTCCTGACTTTC. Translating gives CASRRRRSGANVLTF.

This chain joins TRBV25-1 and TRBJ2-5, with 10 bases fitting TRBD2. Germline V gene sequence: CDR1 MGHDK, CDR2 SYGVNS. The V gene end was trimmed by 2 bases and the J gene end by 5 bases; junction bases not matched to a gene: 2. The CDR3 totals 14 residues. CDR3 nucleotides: TGTGCCAGCAGTGAACTAGCGGGGGTGGAGACCCAGTACTTC. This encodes CASSELAGVETQYF.

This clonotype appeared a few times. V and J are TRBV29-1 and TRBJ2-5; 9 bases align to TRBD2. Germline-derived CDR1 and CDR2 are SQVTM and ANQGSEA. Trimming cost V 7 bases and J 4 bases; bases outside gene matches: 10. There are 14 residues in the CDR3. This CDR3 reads CSADALAGSETQYF. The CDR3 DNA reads TGCAGCGCCGACGCTCTAGCGGGGTCAGAGACCCAGTACTTC.

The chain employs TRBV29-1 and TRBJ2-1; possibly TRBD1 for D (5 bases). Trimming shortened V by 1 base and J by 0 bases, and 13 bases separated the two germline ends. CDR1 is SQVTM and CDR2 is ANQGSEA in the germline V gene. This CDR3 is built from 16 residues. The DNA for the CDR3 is TGCAGCGTTGAAGGGGGCCAACTAAGCTCCTACAATGAGCAGTTCTTC. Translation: CSVEGGQLSSYNEQFF.

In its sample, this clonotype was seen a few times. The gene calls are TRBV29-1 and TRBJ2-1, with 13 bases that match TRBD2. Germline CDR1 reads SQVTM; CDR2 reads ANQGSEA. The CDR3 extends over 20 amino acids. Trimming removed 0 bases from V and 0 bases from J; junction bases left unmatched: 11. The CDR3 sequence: CSVEDSGLAGAISSYNEQFF. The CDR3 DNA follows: TGCAGCGTTGAAGATTCCGGACTAGCGGGGGCCATTAGCTCCTACAATGAGCAGTTCTTC.

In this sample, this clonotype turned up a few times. For the CDR3, the DNA is TGTGCCAGCAGTTCACCGGGACAGGGAATGGAGACCCAGTACTTC. Its translation is CASSSPGQGMETQYF. This chain connects TRBV28 to TRBJ2-7; 9 nucleotides line up with TRBD1. The J call is uncertain, as TRBJ2-5 better fits the DNA end. Germline V gene lookup returns CDR1 MDHEN and CDR2 SYDVKM. The CDR3 has 15 amino acids.

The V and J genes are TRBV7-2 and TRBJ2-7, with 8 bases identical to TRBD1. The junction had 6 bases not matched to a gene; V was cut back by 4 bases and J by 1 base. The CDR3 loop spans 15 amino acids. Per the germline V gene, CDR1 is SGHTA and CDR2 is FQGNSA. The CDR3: CASSSVRDRSYEQYF. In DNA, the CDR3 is TGTGCCAGCAGCTCGGTGAGGGACAGGTCCTACGAGCAGTACTTC. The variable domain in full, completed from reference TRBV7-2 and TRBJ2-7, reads GAGVSQSPSNKVTEKGKDVELRCDPISGHTALYWYRQSLGQGLEFLIYFQGNSAPDKSGLPSDRFSAERTGGSVSTLTIQRTQQEDSAVYLCASSSVRDRSYEQYFGPGTRLTVT.

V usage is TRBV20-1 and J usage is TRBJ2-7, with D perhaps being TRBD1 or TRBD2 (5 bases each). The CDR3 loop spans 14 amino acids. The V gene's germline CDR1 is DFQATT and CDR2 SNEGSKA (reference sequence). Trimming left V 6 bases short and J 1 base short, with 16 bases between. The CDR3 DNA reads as TGCAGTGCCCTGGACGGGGCTCAGTCCTACGAGCAGTACTTC. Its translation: CSALDGAQSYEQYF.

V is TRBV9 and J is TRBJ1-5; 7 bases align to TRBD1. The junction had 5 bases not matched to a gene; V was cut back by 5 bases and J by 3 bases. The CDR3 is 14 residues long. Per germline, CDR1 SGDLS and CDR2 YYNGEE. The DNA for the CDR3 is TGTGCCAGCAGTTGGGGGACAGACAATCAGCCCCAGCATTTT. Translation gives CASSWGTDNQPQHF. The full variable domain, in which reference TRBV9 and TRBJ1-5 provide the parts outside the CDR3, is DSGVTQTPKHLITATGQRVTLRCSPRSGDLSVYWYQQSLDQGLQFLIQYYNGEERAKGNILERFSAQQFPDLHSELNLSSLELGDSALYFCASSWGTDNQPQHFGDGTRLSIL.

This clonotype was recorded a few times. The CDR3 protein is CSVGGRNYGYTF. CDR3 nucleotide sequence: TGCAGCGTTGGAGGTCGGAACTATGGCTACACCTTC. This chain joins TRBV29-1 and TRBJ1-2, with unresolved D. The germline V gene encodes CDR1 SQVTM and CDR2 ANQGSEA. This CDR3 contains 12 residues. Between the trimmed V and J ends, which lost 4 bases and 2 bases, there was a span of 8 bases.

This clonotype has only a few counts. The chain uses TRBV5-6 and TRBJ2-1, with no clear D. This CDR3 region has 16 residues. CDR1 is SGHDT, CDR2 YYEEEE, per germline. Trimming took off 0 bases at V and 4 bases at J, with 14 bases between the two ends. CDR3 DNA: TGTGCCAGCAGCTTGGAGTTCAGGTCCCTTTACAATGAGCAGTTCTTC. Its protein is CASSLEFRSLYNEQFF.

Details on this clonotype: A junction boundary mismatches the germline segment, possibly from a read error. The CDR3 bases are TGTGCCAGCAGACAAGACGGCAGCAATCAGCCCCAGCATTTT. Translating gives CASRQDGSNQPQHF. The rearrangement uses TRBV4-2 and TRBJ1-5; D is undetermined. In germline, CDR1 is LGHNA, CDR2 YNFKEQ. This CDR3 is built from 14 residues.

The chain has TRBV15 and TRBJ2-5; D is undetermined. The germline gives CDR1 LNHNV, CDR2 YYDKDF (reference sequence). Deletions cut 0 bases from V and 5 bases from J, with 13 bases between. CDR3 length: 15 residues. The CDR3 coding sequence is TGTGCCACCAGCAGAGAGGACCCCGCCCAGGAGACCCAGTACTTC. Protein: CATSREDPAQETQYF.

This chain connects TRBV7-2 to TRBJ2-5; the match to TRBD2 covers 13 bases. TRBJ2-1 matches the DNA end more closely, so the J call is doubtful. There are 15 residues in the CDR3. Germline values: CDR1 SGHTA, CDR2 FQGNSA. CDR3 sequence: CASKETSGGQETQFF. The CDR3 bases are TGTGCCAGCAAGGAGACTAGCGGGGGGCAAGAGACCCAGTTCTTC.

CDR3 DNA: TGTGCCAGCAGCCCCCACAGGGGGGGGGAGCAGTATTTT. Protein sequence: CASSPHRGGEQYF. This chain links TRBV7-2 with TRBJ2-3; tentatively, D is TRBD1 (8 bases). V lost 5 bases, J lost 11 bases, and 17 bases lay in between. CDR1 is SGHTA and CDR2 is FQGNSA in the germline V gene. This CDR3 contains 13 residues.

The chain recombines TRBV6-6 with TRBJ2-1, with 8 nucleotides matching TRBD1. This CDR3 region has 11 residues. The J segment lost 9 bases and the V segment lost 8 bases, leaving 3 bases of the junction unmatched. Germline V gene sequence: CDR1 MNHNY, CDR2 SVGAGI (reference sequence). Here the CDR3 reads CASCRGLEQFF. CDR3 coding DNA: TGTGCCAGCTGCAGGGGGCTTGAGCAGTTCTTC.

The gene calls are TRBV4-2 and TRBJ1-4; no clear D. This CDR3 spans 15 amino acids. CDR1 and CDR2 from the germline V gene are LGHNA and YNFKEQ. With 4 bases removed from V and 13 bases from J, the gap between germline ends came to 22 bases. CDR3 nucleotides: TGTGCCAGCAGCCGACGGACTGAACTTAATGAGGGACTGTTTTTT. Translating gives CASSRRTELNEGLFF.

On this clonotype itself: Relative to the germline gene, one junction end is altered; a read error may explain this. This CDR3 reads CAGSSTLDRGFGYEQYF. The CDR3 region has the DNA TGTGCCGGCAGTTCCACCTTGGACAGGGGATTCGGGTACGAGCAGTACTTC. The chain employs TRBV28 and TRBJ2-1; 9 positions match TRBD1. The J call may be in error: the DNA end matches TRBJ2-7 better. Looked up from germline, CDR1 is MDHEN and CDR2 is SYDVKM. The CDR3 totals 17 residues.

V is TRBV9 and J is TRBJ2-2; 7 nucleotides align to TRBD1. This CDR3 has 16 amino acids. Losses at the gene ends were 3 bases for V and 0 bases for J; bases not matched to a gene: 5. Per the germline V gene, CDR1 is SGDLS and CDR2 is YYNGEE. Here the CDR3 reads CASSAPGQTNTGELFF. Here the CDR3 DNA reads TGTGCCAGCAGCGCACCGGGACAGACGAACACCGGGGAGCTGTTTTTT.

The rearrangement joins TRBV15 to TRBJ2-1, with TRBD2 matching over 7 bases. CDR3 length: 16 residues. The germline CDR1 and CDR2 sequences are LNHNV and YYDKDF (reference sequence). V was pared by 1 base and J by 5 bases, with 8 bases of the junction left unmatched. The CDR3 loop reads CATSRVVKRGDNEQFF. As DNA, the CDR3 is TGTGCCACCAGCAGAGTAGTCAAGCGGGGCGACAATGAGCAGTTCTTC.

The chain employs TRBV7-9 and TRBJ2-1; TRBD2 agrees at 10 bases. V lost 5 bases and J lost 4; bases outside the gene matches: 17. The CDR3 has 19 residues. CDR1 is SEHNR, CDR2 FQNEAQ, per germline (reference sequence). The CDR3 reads CASSAGGRKRGGPYNEQFF. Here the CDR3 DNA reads TGTGCCAGCAGCGCCGGTGGAAGGAAGCGGGGGGGACCGTACAATGAGCAGTTCTTC.

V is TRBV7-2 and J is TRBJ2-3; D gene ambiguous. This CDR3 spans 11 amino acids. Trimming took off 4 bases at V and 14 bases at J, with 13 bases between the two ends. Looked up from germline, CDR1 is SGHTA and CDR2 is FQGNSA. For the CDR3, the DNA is TGTGCCAGCAGCTCTCGGACCTACTCGTATTTT. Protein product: CASSSRTYSYF.

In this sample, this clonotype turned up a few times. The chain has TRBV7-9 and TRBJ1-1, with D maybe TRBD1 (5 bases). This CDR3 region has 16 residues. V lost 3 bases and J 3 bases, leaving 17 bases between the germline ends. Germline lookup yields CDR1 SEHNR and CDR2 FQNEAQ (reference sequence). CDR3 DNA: TGTGCCAGCAGCTTGGGACGGCGGACGGGAGACACTGAAGCTTTCTTT. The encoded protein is CASSLGRRTGDTEAFF.

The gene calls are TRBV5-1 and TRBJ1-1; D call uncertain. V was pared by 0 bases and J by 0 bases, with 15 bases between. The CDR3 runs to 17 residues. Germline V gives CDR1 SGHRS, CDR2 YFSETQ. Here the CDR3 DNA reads TGCGCCAGCAGCTTGGCCGGCCCGGGATCGATGAACACTGAAGCTTTCTTT. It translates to CASSLAGPGSMNTEAFF.